The 31 T cell receptor beta chains given below trace back to one sample, sequenced in a study of T cells of healthy individuals. One entry per CDR3 protein, called by TCRdb with MiXCR from the 5' RACE reads. There are about 100,000 distinct CDR3 sequences in the sample; around 17% occur only once, and 6.2% lies in the top ten. These TCRs come from a human donor in good health.

This clonotype was counted once. This rearrangement joins TRBV20-1 to TRBJ1-5; D call uncertain. The CDR3 spans 14 residues. Trimming removed 6 bases at V and 5 bases at J, with 17 bases between. Germline CDR1 DFQATT, CDR2 SNEGSKA (reference sequence). The CDR3, as DNA: TGCAGTGCCCCCGAGGAGCTGGCGGATCAGCCCCAGCATTTT. Amino acid sequence: CSAPEELADQPQHF.

The chain couples TRBV28 to TRBJ2-5; TRBD1 agrees at 8 bases. V gave up 6 bases and J gave up 1 base; unmatched junction bases: 4. The CDR3 totals 14 residues. The germline gives CDR1 MDHEN, CDR2 SYDVKM. The CDR3 sequence is CASSETGGQETQYF. The CDR3 DNA reads as TGTGCCAGCAGCGAAACAGGGGGCCAAGAGACCCAGTACTTC.

This clonotype has a count of ten or more. The genes are TRBV4-3 and TRBJ2-7; 8 bases map to TRBD1. Trimming removed 5 bases from V and 4 bases from J; junction bases left unmatched: 4. This CDR3 has 13 residues. Germline V gene data show CDR1 as LGHNA and CDR2 as YSLEER. For the CDR3, the DNA is TGCGCCAGCAGCACACAGGGGGAGTACGAGCAGTACTTC. This gives the protein CASSTQGEYEQYF.

The chain links TRBV12-3 or TRBV12-4 to TRBJ2-7; D possibly uses TRBD1 or TRBD2 (5 bases each). V was shortened by 7 bases and J by 0 bases, with 13 bases between the two germline ends. The length of the CDR3 is 14 residues. CDR3: CASNTRGHSYEQYF. The CDR3, as DNA: TGTGCCAGCAATACGAGGGGCCACTCCTACGAGCAGTACTTC.

This sequence joins TRBV15 and TRBJ2-1; 7 positions agree with TRBD2. This CDR3 is 16 amino acids long. After removal of 3 bases from V and 6 bases from J, the junction contained 11 bases not matched to a gene. Germline values: CDR1 LNHNV, CDR2 YYDKDF (reference sequence). CDR3 DNA sequence: TGTGCCACCAGCAGGGGGTTGGGCGGGAGAGTCAATGAGCAGTTCTTC. Translating it yields CATSRGLGGRVNEQFF.

This clonotype was seen at least ten times. This chain links TRBV7-2 with TRBJ2-7; 11 nucleotides agree with TRBD2. The CDR3 covers 15 residues. V shed 5 bases and J 4 bases; nucleotides not matched to a gene: 7. Looked up from germline, CDR1 is SGHTA and CDR2 is FQGNSA. This CDR3 is CASSNPGLAVYEQYF. For the CDR3, the DNA is TGTGCCAGCAGCAATCCGGGACTAGCGGTATACGAGCAGTACTTC. The full variable domain, rest sourced from reference TRBV7-2 and TRBJ2-7, is GAGVSQSPSNKVTEKGKDVELRCDPISGHTALYWYRQSLGQGLEFLIYFQGNSAPDKSGLPSDRFSAERTGGSVSTLTIQRTQQEDSAVYLCASSNPGLAVYEQYFGPGTRLTVT.

There are many counts of this clonotype. V usage is TRBV7-9 and J usage is TRBJ1-5; D remains unclear. CDR1 is SEHNR and CDR2 is FQNEAQ in the germline V gene (reference sequence). The CDR3 contains 14 residues. Trimming removed 5 bases from V and 3 bases from J, with 11 bases in between. The CDR3 nucleotides read TGTGCCAGCAGCCCCGATTCGTACAATCAGCCCCAGCATTTT. Amino acids: CASSPDSYNQPQHF.

The chain combines TRBV7-9 with TRBJ1-1, with no clear D. The CDR3 extends over 13 amino acids. The ends were cut back, 4 bases at V and 5 bases at J, with 11 bases in the middle. Looked up from germline, CDR1 is SEHNR and CDR2 is FQNEAQ (reference sequence). The CDR3 is CASSSVWGTEAFF. The CDR3 DNA follows: TGTGCCAGCAGCTCAGTGTGGGGAACTGAAGCTTTCTTT.

This clonotype has a count of ten or more. The J gene is TRBJ2-3, the V gene TRBV12-3 or TRBV12-4, with 8 bases lining up with TRBD1. CDR3 size: 15 residues. V lost 1 base and J lost 8; bases outside the gene matches: 8. CDR3 protein: CASSLGQGRKVTQYF. In nucleotides, the CDR3 is TGTGCCAGCAGTTTAGGACAGGGGCGAAAGGTTACGCAGTATTTT.

The rearrangement links TRBV20-1 to TRBJ1-4, with D tentatively TRBD1 (5 bases). The CDR3 spans 12 residues. V was clipped by 2 bases and J by 4 bases, with 5 bases between them. Germline V gives CDR1 DFQATT, CDR2 SNEGSKA (reference sequence). The CDR3 here is CSARQGNEKLFF. CDR3 bases: TGCAGTGCTAGACAGGGTAATGAAAAACTGTTTTTT.

Many counts were recorded for this clonotype. The CDR3 loop reads CASSPLGTGELFF. CDR3 nucleotide sequence: TGTGCCAGCAGCCCACTCGGGACCGGGGAGCTGTTTTTT. The chain joins TRBV7-9 to TRBJ2-2; D uncertain. This CDR3 has 13 residues. Trimming removed 5 bases at V and 5 bases at J, with 9 bases between. The germline V gene encodes CDR1 SEHNR and CDR2 FQNEAQ (reference sequence).

This clonotype has more than one count but fewer than ten. The chain couples TRBV18 to TRBJ2-1, with 10 bases matching TRBD1. Germline-derived CDR1 and CDR2 are KGHSH and LQKENI. Trimming at V came to 2 bases and at J to 8 bases, leaving 0 bases not matched to a gene. This CDR3 has 13 residues. The CDR3: CASSPGTGDEQFF. DNA for the CDR3: TGTGCCAGCTCACCAGGGACAGGGGATGAGCAGTTCTTC. Full variable domain (outside the CDR3, taken from reference TRBV18 and TRBJ2-1): NAGVMQNPRHLVRRRGQEARLRCSPMKGHSHVYWYRQLPEEGLKFMVYLQKENIIDESGMPKERFSAEFPKEGPSILRIQQVVRGDSAAYFCASSPGTGDEQFFGPGTRLTVL.

The rearrangement uses TRBV11-1 and TRBJ2-5; D may be TRBD1 or TRBD2 (5 bases each). Germline CDR1 and CDR2: SGHAT and FQDESV (reference sequence). V lost 2 bases and J lost 2, with 18 bases in between. The CDR3 length is 17 residues. CDR3 sequence reads: CASSLWANRPGQETQYF. CDR3 coding DNA: TGTGCCAGCAGCTTATGGGCGAACAGGCCGGGGCAAGAGACCCAGTACTTC.

This clonotype was picked up one time. A much larger clone differs from this one at a single base, so this may be a read error. The chain uses TRBV7-2 and TRBJ1-5; D gene uncertain. In germline, CDR1 is SGHTA, CDR2 FQGNSA. V lost 2 bases, J lost 9 bases, and 17 bases lay in between. This CDR3 comprises 15 residues. CDR3 bases: TGTGCCAGCAGCTTAAGTTCAGGTCGCGGTCGGCCCCAGCATTTT. The encoded protein is CASSLSSGRGRPQHF.

There are a few counts of this clonotype. The chain's CDR3 is CASSVQGGGNTEAFF. CDR3 in DNA: TGTGCCAGCAGCGTACAGGGTGGGGGTAACACTGAAGCTTTCTTT. The chain uses TRBV7-3 and TRBJ1-1; tentative D call: TRBD1 (6 bases). CDR1 SGHTA and CDR2 FQGTGA come from the germline V gene. Trimming took 5 bases from V and 2 from J, leaving 15 bases between them. The CDR3 runs 15 residues.

This clonotype has a count of ten or more. The CDR3: CASRRSGGKYGYTF. The CDR3 coding sequence is TGTGCCAGCAGAAGGTCAGGGGGCAAATATGGCTACACCTTC. V gene TRBV28 combines with J gene TRBJ1-2, with 8 bases aligning to TRBD1. Germline CDR1 MDHEN, CDR2 SYDVKM. The CDR3 spans 14 residues. V gave up 6 bases and J gave up 5 bases; unmatched junction bases: 8.

The genes are TRBV5-1 and TRBJ2-2, with D unclear. V was cut by 4 bases and J by 2 bases, with 9 bases left in between. There are 14 residues in the CDR3. Germline CDR1 is SGHRS and CDR2 is YFSETQ. This CDR3 reads CASSTPHNTGELFF. CDR3 DNA: TGCGCCAGCAGCACACCCCATAACACCGGGGAGCTGTTTTTT.

This clonotype turned up a few times. The rearrangement links TRBV29-1 to TRBJ2-1, with D unresolved. CDR3 size: 12 residues. Germline CDR1 and CDR2: SQVTM and ANQGSEA. V was clipped by 6 bases and J by 5 bases, with 11 bases between them. CDR3 coding DNA: TGCAGCGTCCATGATCCCAACAATGAGCAGTTCTTC. Translated: CSVHDPNNEQFF.

This clonotype was seen ten or more times. This chain links TRBV5-1 with TRBJ2-1; TRBD1 matches at 7 bases. The CDR3 has 15 residues. Germline V lookup: CDR1 SGHRS, CDR2 YFSETQ. Germline trimming cut 2 bases from V and 2 bases from J; bases unmatched to any gene: 4. CDR3 in amino acids: CASSLGTETYNEQFF. CDR3 bases: TGCGCCAGCAGCTTAGGGACAGAAACCTACAATGAGCAGTTCTTC.

The chain links TRBV18 to TRBJ2-2, with TRBD2 matching 9 bases. The germline gives CDR1 KGHSH, CDR2 LQKENI. This CDR3 is built from 17 residues. J lost 5 bases, V lost 2 bases, and 9 bases had no gene match. The chain's CDR3 is CASSPGAGGLRTGELFF. CDR3 DNA: TGTGCCAGCTCACCAGGAGCGGGAGGTTTACGAACCGGGGAGCTGTTTTTT.

A note on this clonotype: At one of its ends the junction is not consistent with the germline gene, which may arise from a read error. V gene TRBV4-2 combines with J gene TRBJ2-7, with D possibly matching TRBD2 (6 bases). This CDR3 is 16 amino acids long. Per germline, CDR1 LGHNA and CDR2 YNFKEQ. Written as DNA, the CDR3 is TGTGCCGGCAGCCAAGGCGGGACTCACCTCCTCTACGAGCAGTACTTC. This gives the protein CAGSQGGTHLLYEQYF.

This clonotype has just a few counts. CDR3 sequence reads: CASSLTGGDNQPQHF. The CDR3 DNA is TGTGCCAGCAGTTTGACAGGGGGCGACAATCAGCCCCAGCATTTT. The chain combines TRBV12-3 or TRBV12-4 with TRBJ1-5; TRBD1 matches at 10 bases. J gave up 3 bases and V 3 bases, and 2 bases lay outside the gene matches. The CDR3 is 15 amino acids.

J is TRBJ2-5 and V is TRBV2; perhaps TRBD2 as D (6 bases). The V end was cut by 2 bases, the J end by 5 bases, with 15 bases between. This CDR3 comprises 15 residues. Germline V gene data show CDR1 as SNHLY and CDR2 as FYNNEI. CDR3 bases: TGTGCCAGCAGTGAACGGAGCGGAGGAGGGGAGACCCAGTACTTC. This encodes CASSERSGGGETQYF.

In DNA form, the CDR3 reads TGTGCCACCAGCAGTGAGGGACAGGGGAGGAATCAGCCCCAGCATTTT. The encoded protein is CATSSEGQGRNQPQHF. The J gene is TRBJ1-5, the V gene TRBV15; 10 nucleotides match TRBD1. Germline CDR1 LNHNV, CDR2 YYDKDF (reference sequence). The ends lost 3 bases at V and 4 bases at J; junction bases unmatched: 6. The CDR3 sequence is 16 residues long.

This clonotype was detected ten times or more. V usage is TRBV9 and J usage is TRBJ2-6; no clear D gene. This CDR3 region has 16 residues. The germline V gene encodes CDR1 SGDLS and CDR2 YYNGEE. Between the trimmed V and J ends, which lost 1 base and 9 bases, there was a span of 17 bases. In DNA, the CDR3 is TGTGCCAGCAGCGTAAGTTCAAGGCAGCCAAGCAACGTCCTGACTTTC. Its translation: CASSVSSRQPSNVLTF.

This clonotype was counted ten times or more. The rearrangement uses TRBV12-3 or TRBV12-4 and TRBJ1-4; D remains unclear. The ends were cut back, 3 bases at V and 0 bases at J, with 5 bases in the middle. The CDR3 length is 14 residues. The CDR3 sequence: CASSFTATNEKLFF. In DNA form, the CDR3 reads TGTGCCAGCAGTTTTACAGCAACTAATGAAAAACTGTTTTTT.

This clonotype showed up many times. This chain joins TRBV7-8 and TRBJ1-5; TRBD1 matches at 7 bases. CDR1 is SGHVS, CDR2 FQNEAQ, per germline. The CDR3 loop spans 15 amino acids. V trimming: 2 bases; J trimming: 2 bases; junction bases outside the gene matches: 3. The CDR3 region is CASSLIGQGNQPQHF. In DNA form, the CDR3 reads TGTGCCAGCAGCTTAATTGGACAGGGCAATCAGCCCCAGCATTTT.

This clonotype was recorded many times. V usage is TRBV20-1 and J usage is TRBJ1-5; D is perhaps TRBD1 (6 bases). The CDR3 is made up of 16 amino acids. Germline lookup yields CDR1 DFQATT and CDR2 SNEGSKA (reference sequence). V lost 3 bases to trimming and J lost 0 bases, with 15 bases between them. The CDR3 nucleotides are TGCAGTGCTAGGACGGGGGGCCCTTATAGCAATCAGCCCCAGCATTTT. Translation gives CSARTGGPYSNQPQHF.

The chain recombines TRBV20-1 with TRBJ1-4; 7 positions match TRBD1. CDR1 and CDR2 (germline): DFQATT, SNEGSKA (reference sequence). The CDR3 consists of 14 residues. V trimming: 5 bases; J trimming: 4 bases; junction bases outside the gene matches: 7. CDR3 sequence reads: CSALGTEVNEKLFF. In nucleotides, the CDR3 is TGCAGTGCTCTCGGGACAGAAGTTAATGAAAAACTGTTTTTT.

The table lists this clonotype with a few counts. The chain combines TRBV27 with TRBJ2-7; D call uncertain. CDR1 is MNHEY and CDR2 is SMNVEV in the germline V gene (reference sequence). V dropped 0 bases and J dropped 2 bases, with 5 bases sitting between them. The CDR3 is made up of 13 amino acids. CDR3 coding DNA: TGTGCCAGCAGTTTATCGCCTCCCTACGAGCAGTACTTC. Protein: CASSLSPPYEQYF.

This clonotype was detected ten times or more. The V and J genes are TRBV18 and TRBJ2-7; D not certain. V lost 6 bases and J lost 6, with 18 bases in between. Germline assignment: CDR1 KGHSH and CDR2 LQKENI. CDR3 length: 14 amino acids. CDR3 residues: CASSQVNRPGEQYF. CDR3 bases: TGTGCCAGCTCTCAAGTAAACCGACCCGGCGAGCAGTACTTC.